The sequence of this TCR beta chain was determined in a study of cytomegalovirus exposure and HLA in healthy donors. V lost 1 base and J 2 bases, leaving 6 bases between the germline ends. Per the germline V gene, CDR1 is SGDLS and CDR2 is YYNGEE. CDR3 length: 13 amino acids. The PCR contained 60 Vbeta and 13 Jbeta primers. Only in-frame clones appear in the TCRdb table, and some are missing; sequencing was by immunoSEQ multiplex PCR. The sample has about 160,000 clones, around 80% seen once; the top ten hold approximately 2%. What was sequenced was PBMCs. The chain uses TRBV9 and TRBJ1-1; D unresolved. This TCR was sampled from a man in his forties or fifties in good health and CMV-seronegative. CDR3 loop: CASSVQVNTEAFF. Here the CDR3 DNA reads TGTGCCAGCAGCGTACAGGTAAACACTGAAGCTTTCTTT.